The 15 T cell receptor beta chains reported below all come from one sample, sequenced in a study of T cell responses to AZD1222 COVID-19 vaccine. The method was immunoSEQ multiplex PCR; TCRdb's version includes in-frame clones alone and lacks a portion of them. In the table there are about 95,000 clones, about 89% of which are singletons. The sequenced sample was peripheral blood, obtained on day 0 of AZD1222 vaccination. The receptors were gathered from an adult in good health.

About this clone: Other DNA sequences in this specimen translate into the identical CDR3. V gene TRBV28 combines with J gene TRBJ2-3; possibly TRBD2 for D (5 bases). Germline V CDR1 and CDR2: MDHEN, SYDVKM. The CDR3 length is 15 residues. Trimming took 0 bases from V and 1 from J, leaving 8 bases between them. The CDR3 DNA follows: TGTGCCAGCAGTTTATGGACCGGGGGCACAGATACGCAGTATTTT. It is translated as CASSLWTGGTDTQYF.

The V and J genes are TRBV5-8 and TRBJ1-2, with D possibly being TRBD1 (6 bases). The germline gives CDR1 SGHTS, CDR2 YDEGEE. CDR3 length: 13 amino acids. Deletions cut 0 bases from V and 8 bases from J, with 11 bases between. CDR3 loop: CASSLGPGGGYTF. The CDR3, as DNA: TGTGCCAGCAGCTTGGGGCCGGGGGGCGGCTACACCTTC.

The chain couples TRBV19 to TRBJ2-1; 7 nucleotides line up with TRBD1. The CDR3 is made up of 15 amino acids. Trimming took 6 bases from V and 0 from J; bases not matched to a gene: 5. The germline V gene has CDR1 LNHDA and CDR2 SQIVND (reference sequence). The CDR3: CASRQGHLSYNEQFF. DNA of the CDR3: TGTGCCAGTAGACAGGGGCACCTCTCCTACAATGAGCAGTTCTTC.

V and J are TRBV5-4 and TRBJ1-3; possibly TRBD1 for D (5 bases). Trimming took off 0 bases at V and 1 base at J, with 8 bases between the two ends. The CDR3 has 15 residues. In germline, CDR1 is SGHNT, CDR2 YYREEE (reference sequence). The CDR3 sequence is CASSLGGESGNTIYF. The CDR3 DNA follows: TGTGCCAGCAGCTTGGGGGGGGAGTCTGGAAACACCATATATTTT.

This chain connects TRBV28 to TRBJ2-7; TRBD2 agrees at 7 bases. V shed 3 bases and J 2 bases; nucleotides not matched to a gene: 7. This CDR3 has 15 amino acids. Germline assignment: CDR1 MDHEN and CDR2 SYDVKM. The CDR3 is CASSLGGTSAYEQYF. As DNA, the CDR3 is TGTGCCAGCAGTTTGGGGGGGACTTCCGCCTACGAGCAGTACTTC.

The table lists this clone with a count of one. This chain uses TRBV18 with TRBJ1-1; no reliable D call. The V gene's germline CDR1 is KGHSH and CDR2 LQKENI. The CDR3 is 14 residues long. Trimming stripped 0 bases from V and 2 bases from J, with 7 bases between. The CDR3 DNA follows: TGTGCCAGCTCACCACCGCGGGGAAACACTGAAGCTTTCTTT. Protein product: CASSPPRGNTEAFF.

The chain couples TRBV5-1 to TRBJ1-6; 8 positions match TRBD1. Trimming took 5 bases from V and 8 from J; bases not matched to a gene: 9. The germline CDR1 and CDR2 sequences are SGHRS and YFSETQ. The CDR3 sequence is 15 residues long. CDR3 amino acids: CASSPVGDRYSPLHF. The CDR3 DNA reads TGCGCCAGCAGTCCGGTGGGGGACAGGTATTCACCCCTCCACTTT.

This chain uses TRBV13 with TRBJ1-1, with unresolved D. The CDR3 has 13 residues. Trimming removed 1 base at V and 1 base at J, with 4 bases between. Germline loops: CDR1 PRHDT, CDR2 FYEKMQ (reference sequence). The CDR3 is CASSLVTNTEAFF. CDR3 nucleotide sequence: TGTGCCAGCAGCTTAGTCACGAACACTGAAGCTTTCTTT.

The CDR3 DNA reads as TGTGCCAGCAGCTTGACTAGCGGGGGATACAATGAGCAGTTCTTC. Translating it yields CASSLTSGGYNEQFF. The chain is built from TRBV9 and TRBJ2-1; 12 bases align to TRBD2. Germline trimming cut 4 bases from V and 4 bases from J; bases unmatched to any gene: 3. The CDR3 runs 15 residues. Germline values: CDR1 SGDLS, CDR2 YYNGEE.

This clone was counted once. The chain recombines TRBV4-1 with TRBJ1-5; D perhaps matches TRBD1 (6 bases). The CDR3 length is 15 residues. Trimming took 4 bases from V and 3 from J, leaving 13 bases between them. Germline V CDR1 and CDR2: MGHRA, YSYEKL. In DNA, the CDR3 is TGCGCCAGCAGCCGAGAAGGACAGTTCAATCAGCCCCAGCATTTT. As protein: CASSREGQFNQPQHF.

The chain combines TRBV27 with TRBJ1-1; D gene ambiguous. V lost 4 bases and J lost 0, with 15 bases in between. CDR3 length: 16 residues. Germline V gene lookup returns CDR1 MNHEY and CDR2 SMNVEV (reference sequence). The CDR3 sequence: CASSSLSDWLNTEAFF. As DNA, the CDR3 is TGTGCCAGCAGTTCCCTTTCCGACTGGTTGAACACTGAAGCTTTCTTT.

The chain couples TRBV7-2 to TRBJ2-1, with TRBD2 matching over 10 bases. The CDR3 length is 14 residues. V shed 2 bases and J 6 bases; nucleotides not matched to a gene: 1. Germline V gene sequence: CDR1 SGHTA, CDR2 FQGNSA. DNA for the CDR3: TGTGCCAGCAGCTTACTAGCGGGGGTCAATGAGCAGTTCTTC. It encodes CASSLLAGVNEQFF.

The chain has TRBV30 and TRBJ1-1; D remains ambiguous. The CDR3 has 11 residues. Deletions cut 4 bases from V and 4 bases from J, with 7 bases between. Germline V CDR1 and CDR2: GTSNPN, SVGIG (reference sequence). The CDR3 nucleotides read TGTGCCTGGATCCTTAGCACTGAAGCTTTCTTT. Translating it yields CAWILSTEAFF.

The chain employs TRBV6-4 and TRBJ2-1; tentative D call: TRBD2 (6 bases). The CDR3 is 15 residues long. V gave up 4 bases and J gave up 2 bases, with 12 bases separating them. Germline V lookup: CDR1 MRHNA, CDR2 SNTAGT. CDR3 amino acids: CASSVGGEAYNEQFF. CDR3 bases: TGTGCCAGCAGTGTTGGCGGGGAAGCCTACAATGAGCAGTTCTTC.

This chain uses TRBV9 with TRBJ2-7, with 8 bases matching TRBD2. The CDR3 spans 15 residues. From germline, CDR1 is SGDLS and CDR2 YYNGEE. Trimming at V came to 4 bases and at J to 0 bases, leaving 6 bases not matched to a gene. The CDR3 nucleotides read TGTGCCAGCAGCCCGAGCGGGGGTAGCTCCTACGAGCAGTACTTC. Its protein is CASSPSGGSSYEQYF.